The source of this T cell receptor beta chain is a study of blood T cell repertoires in COVID-19. As for the study in general: Spain, Italy and the United States supplied samples that represented acute and convalescent COVID-19. The cDNA or gDNA used as material had been derived from T cells, B-cell-depleted T cells, or PBMCs.

Seattle patients were enrolled while actively infected and followed longitudinally. Germline loops: CDR1 MNHEY, CDR2 SVGAGI. The CDR3 is 15 amino acids. The germline V and J ends were trimmed by 0 bases and 7 bases, with 10 bases remaining between them. Sequencing used immunoSEQ multiplex PCR; TCRdb keeps in-frame clones, though not all of them. The sample carries 150,000 or so clones, around nine tenths recorded once. The receptor was derived from a man aged 60-69 years with COVID-19, enrolled during active disease. The specimen was peripheral blood. This chain connects TRBV6-5 to TRBJ1-6; D uncertain. CDR3 amino acids: CASSYSNGANSPLHF. The CDR3 coding sequence is TGTGCCAGCAGTTACTCGAACGGAGCGAATTCACCCCTCCACTTT.